The 8 T cell receptor beta chains below all came from one sample that was sequenced in a study of cytomegalovirus exposure and HLA in healthy donors. PCR involved 60 Vbeta and 13 Jbeta primers. Data came from immunoSEQ multiplex PCR; TCRdb stores just in-frame clones and leaves some out. The sample records almost 200,000 clones, roughly 83% being singletons. Sequencing input: PBMCs. These receptors were obtained from a male donor in good health and CMV-seropositive.

V usage is TRBV12-5 and J usage is TRBJ2-3; 8 positions agree with TRBD1. This CDR3 comprises 17 residues. The germline CDR1 and CDR2 sequences are LGHNT and FRNRAP. After removal of 0 bases from V and 2 bases from J, the junction contained 7 bases not matched to a gene. As DNA, the CDR3 is TGTGCTAGTGGTTTGGTACCGGCAGGGGGCATCACAGATACGCAGTATTTT. Translated, it gives CASGLVPAGGITDTQYF.

J is TRBJ2-1 and V is TRBV6-5; unclear D gene. Per the germline V gene, CDR1 is MNHEY and CDR2 is SVGAGI. The CDR3 spans 16 residues. V lost 4 bases and J 0 bases, leaving 13 bases between the germline ends. The CDR3 coding sequence is TGTGCCAGCAGTTTAACAGCAGAGCCCTCCTACAATGAGCAGTTCTTC. Protein product: CASSLTAEPSYNEQFF.

The rearrangement links TRBV18 to TRBJ2-1, with TRBD2 as a possible D gene (5 bases). This CDR3 comprises 15 residues. V lost 1 base and J lost 5, with 12 bases in between. Germline CDR1 and CDR2: KGHSH and LQKENI. CDR3 sequence: CASSPLGVSDNEQFF. The CDR3 DNA reads as TGTGCCAGCTCACCACTCGGGGTTAGCGACAATGAGCAGTTCTTC. Full variable domain (remainder filled in from reference TRBV18 and TRBJ2-1): NAGVMQNPRHLVRRRGQEARLRCSPMKGHSHVYWYRQLPEEGLKFMVYLQKENIIDESGMPKERFSAEFPKEGPSILRIQQVVRGDSAAYFCASSPLGVSDNEQFFGPGTRLTVL.

This clone was detected a few times. The chain is built from TRBV7-8 and TRBJ1-2; a weak D match, TRBD1 (5 bases). Trimming took 4 bases from V and 2 from J, leaving 14 bases between them. The CDR3 is 15 amino acids. The germline V gene has CDR1 SGHVS and CDR2 FQNEAQ. CDR3 in DNA: TGTGCCAGCAGCTCACCGTCGACAGACAACTATGGCTACACCTTC. Translated, it gives CASSSPSTDNYGYTF. Looking up the rest from reference TRBV7-8 and TRBJ1-2 gives the full variable domain: GAGVSQSPRYKVAKRGQDVALRCDPISGHVSLFWYQQALGQGPEFLTYFQNEAQLDKSGLPSDRFFAERPEGSVSTLKIQRTQQEDSAVYLCASSSPSTDNYGYTFGSGTRLTVV.

This rearrangement joins TRBV7-8 to TRBJ2-2, with 7 bases that match TRBD2. CDR1 and CDR2 (germline): SGHVS, FQNEAQ. CDR3 length: 15 residues. The V and J ends lost 3 bases and 4 bases, in that order; junction bases with no gene match: 5. The DNA for the CDR3 is TGTGCCAGCAGCTTCCGGGAGGCGGGCACCGGGGAGCTGTTTTTT. This codes for CASSFREAGTGELFF.

The chain employs TRBV27 and TRBJ2-7; 11 nucleotides align to TRBD1. In germline, CDR1 is MNHEY, CDR2 SMNVEV (reference sequence). The CDR3 covers 16 residues. Trimming at V came to 0 bases and at J to 0 bases, leaving 1 base not matched to a gene. The CDR3, as DNA: TGTGCCAGCAGTTTATCTGGGACAGGGGGCTCCTACGAGCAGTACTTC. It is translated as CASSLSGTGGSYEQYF.

This chain uses TRBV2 with TRBJ1-5, with D possibly matching TRBD1 (5 bases). Germline V CDR1 and CDR2: SNHLY, FYNNEI. The V and J ends lost 8 bases and 6 bases respectively, with 14 bases between them. The CDR3 has 13 residues. The CDR3 region is CASGGGQGQPQHF. In DNA form, the CDR3 reads TGTGCCAGCGGGGGGGGTCAGGGTCAGCCCCAGCATTTT.

The chain couples TRBV22-1 to TRBJ1-6; no DNA check was done on the table's D call, TRBD1. TRBV22-1 is annotated as a pseudogene. This CDR3 comprises 15 residues. CDR3 loop: CPGSTPRGLNSPLHF. DNA for the CDR3: TGTCCTGGGAGCACCCCCAGGGGGCTGAATTCACCCCTCCACTTT.